This T cell receptor (beta chain) stems from a study of blood T cell repertoires in COVID-19. On the study more broadly: From the United States, Italy and Spain came samples of acute and convalescent COVID-19. Nucleic acid was either cDNA or gDNA, and it came from T cells, B-cell-depleted T cells, or PBMCs.

CDR3 length: 16 residues. Germline V gene data show CDR1 as SSHAT and CDR2 as FNYEAQ (reference sequence). V lost 1 base and J 0 bases, leaving 10 bases between the germline ends. Study processing details: Nucleated cell number was recorded as an estimate derived from reference gene primer amplification. Produced via immunoSEQ multiplex PCR; TCRdb's table is partial and in-frame only. V and J calls plus clone size are reproduced from that table; the DNA served to infer D and trimming. The sample records 90,000 to 100,000 clones, under 85% being singletons. This TCR derives from a human donor in a cohort sampled during active COVID-19. Sequencing input: peripheral blood. This rearrangement joins TRBV7-7 to TRBJ1-3; TRBD1 might be the D (6 bases). The CDR3 DNA sequence: TGTGCCAGCAGCTTAGGGGACACCCGCTCTGGAAACACCATATATTTT. It yields the protein CASSLGDTRSGNTIYF. Full variable domain (outside the CDR3, taken from reference TRBV7-7 and TRBJ1-3): GAGVSQSPRYKVTKRGQDVTLRCDPISSHATLYWYQQALGQGPEFLTYFNYEAQPDKSGLPSDRFSAERPEGSISTLTIQRTEQRDSAMYRCASSLGDTRSGNTIYFGEGSWLTVV.